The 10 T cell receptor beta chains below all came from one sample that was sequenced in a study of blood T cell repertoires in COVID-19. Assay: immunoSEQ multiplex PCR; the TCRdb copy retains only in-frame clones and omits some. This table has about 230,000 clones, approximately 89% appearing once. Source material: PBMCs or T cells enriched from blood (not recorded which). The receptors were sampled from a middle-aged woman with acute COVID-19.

DNA of the CDR3: TGTGCCAGCAGTTTATCCGGCAGGGTCCAAGGTTCGGCCTACGAGCAGTACTTC. Its translation is CASSLSGRVQGSAYEQYF. The V call is TRBV27, the J call TRBJ2-7; D is possibly TRBD1 (5 bases). Per the germline V gene, CDR1 is MNHEY and CDR2 is SMNVEV (reference sequence). The V end lost 0 bases, the J end lost 2 bases, and 20 bases lay between the germline ends. The CDR3 has 18 residues.

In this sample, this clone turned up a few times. In DNA form, the CDR3 reads TGTGCCACCCGAGGCCCGGTGGGCACCGGGGAGCTGTTTTTT. Translation: CATRGPVGTGELFF. The chain couples TRBV19 to TRBJ2-2, with D unclear. The CDR3 covers 14 residues. The ends were cut back, 10 bases at V and 4 bases at J, with 16 bases in the middle. From germline, CDR1 is LNHDA and CDR2 SQIVND (reference sequence). Variable domain in full (rest from reference TRBV19 and TRBJ2-2): DGGITQSPKYLFRKEGQNVTLSCEQNLNHDAMYWYRQDPGQGLRLIYYSQIVNDFQKGDIAEGYSVSREKKESFPLTVTSAQKNPTAFYLCATRGPVGTGELFFGEGSRLTVL.

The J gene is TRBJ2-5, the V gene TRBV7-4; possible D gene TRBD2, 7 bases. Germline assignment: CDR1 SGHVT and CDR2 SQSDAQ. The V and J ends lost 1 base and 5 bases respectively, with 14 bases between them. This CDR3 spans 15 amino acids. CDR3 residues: CASSLEWGGVETQYF. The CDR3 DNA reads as TGTGCCAGCAGCTTAGAGTGGGGGGGCGTGGAGACCCAGTACTTC.

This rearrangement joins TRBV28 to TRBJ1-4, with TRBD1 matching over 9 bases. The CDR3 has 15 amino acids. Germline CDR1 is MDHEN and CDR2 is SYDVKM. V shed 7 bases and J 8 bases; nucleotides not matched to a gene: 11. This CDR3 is CASNPQTGGNEKLFF. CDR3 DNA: TGTGCCAGCAATCCACAAACAGGGGGCAACGAAAAACTGTTTTTT.

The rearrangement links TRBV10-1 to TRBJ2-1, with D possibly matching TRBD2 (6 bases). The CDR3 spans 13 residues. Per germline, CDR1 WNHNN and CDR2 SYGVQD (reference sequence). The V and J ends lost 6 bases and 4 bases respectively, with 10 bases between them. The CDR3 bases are TGCGCCAGCAGCGCGGGGTGGTACAATGAGCAGTTCTTC. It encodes CASSAGWYNEQFF.

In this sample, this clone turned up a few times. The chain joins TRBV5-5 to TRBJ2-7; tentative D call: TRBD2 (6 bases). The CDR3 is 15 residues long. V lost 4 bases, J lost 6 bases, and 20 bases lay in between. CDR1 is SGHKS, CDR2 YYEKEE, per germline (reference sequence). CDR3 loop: CASSPTAGHEREQYV. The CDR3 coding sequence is TGTGCCAGCAGCCCCACTGCGGGGCATGAACGCGAGCAGTACGTC.

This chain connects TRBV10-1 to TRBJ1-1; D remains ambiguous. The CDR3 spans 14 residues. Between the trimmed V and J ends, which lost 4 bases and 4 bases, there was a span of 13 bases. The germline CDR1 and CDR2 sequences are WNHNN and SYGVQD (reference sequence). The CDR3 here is CASSVTPGGTEAFF. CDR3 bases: TGCGCCAGCAGTGTGACCCCGGGAGGCACTGAAGCTTTCTTT.

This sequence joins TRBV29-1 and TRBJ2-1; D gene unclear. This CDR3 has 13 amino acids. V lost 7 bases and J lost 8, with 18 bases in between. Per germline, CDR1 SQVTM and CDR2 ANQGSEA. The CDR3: CSARVRPQYEQFF. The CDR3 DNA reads TGCAGCGCTCGGGTCAGACCCCAATATGAGCAGTTCTTC.

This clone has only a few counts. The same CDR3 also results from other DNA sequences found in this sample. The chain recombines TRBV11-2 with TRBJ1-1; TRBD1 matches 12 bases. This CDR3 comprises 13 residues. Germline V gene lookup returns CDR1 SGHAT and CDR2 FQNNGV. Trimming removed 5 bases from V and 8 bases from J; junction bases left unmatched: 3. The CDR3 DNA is TGTGCCAGCAGCCTGGGGACAGGGGGCGAAGCTTTCTTT. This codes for CASSLGTGGEAFF.

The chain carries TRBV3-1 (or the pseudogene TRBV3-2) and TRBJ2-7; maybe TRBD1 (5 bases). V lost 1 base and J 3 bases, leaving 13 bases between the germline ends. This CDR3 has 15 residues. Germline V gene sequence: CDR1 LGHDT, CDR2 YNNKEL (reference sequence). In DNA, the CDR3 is TGTGCCAGCAGCCAAGTCCGACAGAGAGTCTACGAGCAGTACTTC. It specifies CASSQVRQRVYEQYF.